This T cell receptor beta chain comes out of a study of technical replicates of blood from a handful of donors. This clone was seen only once. Profiling relied on immunoSEQ multiplex PCR, and the TCRdb table lists in-frame clones only, not all of them. The repertoire holds about 83,000 clones, with around 96% as singletons. CDR3 length equals 16 residues. V lost 1 base, J lost 4 bases, and 15 bases lay in between. Per germline, CDR1 SGHNT and CDR2 YYREEE (reference sequence). The chain couples TRBV5-4 to TRBJ2-1; tentative D call: TRBD2 (6 bases). The clonotype comes from a human donor in good health. Sequencing input: T cells isolated from PBMCs. The CDR3 DNA follows: TGTGCCAGCAGCTTGCAACTAGCCGCGCCGTACAATGAGCAGTTCTTC. Protein: CASSLQLAAPYNEQFF. The whole variable domain, filled in from reference TRBV5-4 and TRBJ2-1, reads ETGVTQSPTHLIKTRGQQVTLRCSSQSGHNTVSWYQQALGQGPQFIFQYYREEENGRGNFPPRFSGLQFPNYSSELNVNALELDDSALYLCASSLQLAAPYNEQFFGPGTRLTVL.